This T cell receptor beta chain was recorded in a study of blood T cell repertoires in COVID-19. About the research overall: Sites across the United States, Italy and Spain contributed samples from acute and convalescent COVID-19. T cells, B-cell-depleted T cells, or PBMCs supplied cDNA or gDNA.

Per the original methods: Amplification from reference gene primers served as the basis for estimated nucleated cell counts. Clones were sequenced by immunoSEQ multiplex PCR, and TCRdb holds only the in-frame ones, with some missing. That table furnishes V, J and clone size, whereas the DNA furnished D and trimming. Of some 130,000 clones detected, approximately 86% appear once; the ten largest clones hold around 20%. The TCR was taken from a woman aged 45-65 years who had recovered from COVID-19. The specimen was peripheral blood.

For the CDR3, the DNA is TGCAGCGGCTCCGGGACTAACTACAATGAGCAGTTCTTC. Translating gives CSGSGTNYNEQFF. This chain links TRBV29-1 with TRBJ2-1, with 7 bases that match TRBD2. Germline trimming cut 7 bases from V and 3 bases from J; bases unmatched to any gene: 6. Germline values: CDR1 SQVTM, CDR2 ANQGSEA. This CDR3 contains 13 residues.